This T cell receptor beta chain is drawn from a study of T cells in tuberculosis. Across the study: CD1B tetramers identified T cells specific for mycobacterial lipid GMM. A South African cohort included IGRA-negative adolescents, latently infected IGRA-positive adolescents and adults with active tuberculosis.

The sample holds one count of this clone. What it binds is not known. Findings and limits, study-wide: Smaller distances to GMM-specific TCRs suggested their expansion in active tuberculosis. The TCR-beta difference was not significant; alpha differences partly reflected length.

Assay: immunoSEQ multiplex PCR; the TCRdb copy retains only in-frame clones and omits some. The sample contains about 41,000 clones, 95% of which appear only once. This CDR3 is 14 amino acids long. Germline CDR1 is MGHRA and CDR2 is YSYEKL. The V and J ends lost 8 bases and 0 bases respectively, with 8 bases between them. This TCR was recovered from a donor aged 10-35 years with latent tuberculosis or without tuberculosis infection. This rearrangement joins TRBV4-1 to TRBJ2-6, with unresolved D. The sample consisted of PBMCs. The CDR3 loop is CASQIPSGANVLTF. In DNA, the CDR3 is TGCGCCAGCCAAATTCCCTCTGGGGCCAACGTCCTGACTTTC.